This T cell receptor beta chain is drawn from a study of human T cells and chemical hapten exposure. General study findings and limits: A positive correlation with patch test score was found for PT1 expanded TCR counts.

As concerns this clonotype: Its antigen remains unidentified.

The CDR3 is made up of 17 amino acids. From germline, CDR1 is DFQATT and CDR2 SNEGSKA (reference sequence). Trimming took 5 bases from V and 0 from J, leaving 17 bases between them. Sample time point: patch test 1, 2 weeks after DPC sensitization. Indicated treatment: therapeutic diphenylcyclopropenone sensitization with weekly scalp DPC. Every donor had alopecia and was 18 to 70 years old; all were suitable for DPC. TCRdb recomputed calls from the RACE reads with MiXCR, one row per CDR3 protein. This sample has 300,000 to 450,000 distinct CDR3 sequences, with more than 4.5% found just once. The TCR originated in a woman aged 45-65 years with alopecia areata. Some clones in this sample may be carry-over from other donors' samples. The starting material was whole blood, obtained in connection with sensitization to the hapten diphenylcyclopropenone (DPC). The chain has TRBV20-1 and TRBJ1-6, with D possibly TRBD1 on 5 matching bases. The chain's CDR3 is CSAGGTGRSSYNSPLHF. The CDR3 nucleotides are TGCAGTGCTGGGGGAACAGGACGGAGCTCCTATAATTCACCCCTCCACTTT.